The present T cell receptor (beta chain) was sequenced within a study of T cells in Graves' hyperthyroidism and ophthalmopathy. The patients, who ranged from 18 to 65 in age, presented with newly diagnosed hyperthyroidism lasting under 2 months. The study based diagnoses on clinical symptoms, serum thyroxine and TRAb, thyroid ultrasound and orbital computed tomography. This clonotype came up a few times. Its specificity is not known. Whole-study results and caveats: Ophthalmopathy and stable hyperthyroidism were told apart by a 13 V-J model. Prediction of ophthalmopathy progression came a median around 6.1 months pre-onset.

TCR beta CDR3 regions were amplified from RNA transcripts. The HTBI primer set was used in a first-round RT-PCR of the TCR CDR3. TCRdb reprocessed the multiplex PCR reads via MiXCR and lists one record per CDR3 protein. The repertoire holds around 720,000 distinct CDR3 sequences, approximately 36% seen once, with around 32% in the top ten. The sequenced material came from blood. This receptor was obtained from a woman aged 40 to 50 with Graves' hyperthyroidism.

Written as DNA, the CDR3 is TGCGCCAGCAGCCAAGATTTACATGGCTACACCTTC. It codes for CASSQDLHGYTF. The chain carries TRBV4-3 and TRBJ1-2; D is unclear. Trimming removed 0 bases at V and 6 bases at J, with 5 bases between. Germline V gene data show CDR1 as LGHNA and CDR2 as YSLEER. This CDR3 contains 12 residues.